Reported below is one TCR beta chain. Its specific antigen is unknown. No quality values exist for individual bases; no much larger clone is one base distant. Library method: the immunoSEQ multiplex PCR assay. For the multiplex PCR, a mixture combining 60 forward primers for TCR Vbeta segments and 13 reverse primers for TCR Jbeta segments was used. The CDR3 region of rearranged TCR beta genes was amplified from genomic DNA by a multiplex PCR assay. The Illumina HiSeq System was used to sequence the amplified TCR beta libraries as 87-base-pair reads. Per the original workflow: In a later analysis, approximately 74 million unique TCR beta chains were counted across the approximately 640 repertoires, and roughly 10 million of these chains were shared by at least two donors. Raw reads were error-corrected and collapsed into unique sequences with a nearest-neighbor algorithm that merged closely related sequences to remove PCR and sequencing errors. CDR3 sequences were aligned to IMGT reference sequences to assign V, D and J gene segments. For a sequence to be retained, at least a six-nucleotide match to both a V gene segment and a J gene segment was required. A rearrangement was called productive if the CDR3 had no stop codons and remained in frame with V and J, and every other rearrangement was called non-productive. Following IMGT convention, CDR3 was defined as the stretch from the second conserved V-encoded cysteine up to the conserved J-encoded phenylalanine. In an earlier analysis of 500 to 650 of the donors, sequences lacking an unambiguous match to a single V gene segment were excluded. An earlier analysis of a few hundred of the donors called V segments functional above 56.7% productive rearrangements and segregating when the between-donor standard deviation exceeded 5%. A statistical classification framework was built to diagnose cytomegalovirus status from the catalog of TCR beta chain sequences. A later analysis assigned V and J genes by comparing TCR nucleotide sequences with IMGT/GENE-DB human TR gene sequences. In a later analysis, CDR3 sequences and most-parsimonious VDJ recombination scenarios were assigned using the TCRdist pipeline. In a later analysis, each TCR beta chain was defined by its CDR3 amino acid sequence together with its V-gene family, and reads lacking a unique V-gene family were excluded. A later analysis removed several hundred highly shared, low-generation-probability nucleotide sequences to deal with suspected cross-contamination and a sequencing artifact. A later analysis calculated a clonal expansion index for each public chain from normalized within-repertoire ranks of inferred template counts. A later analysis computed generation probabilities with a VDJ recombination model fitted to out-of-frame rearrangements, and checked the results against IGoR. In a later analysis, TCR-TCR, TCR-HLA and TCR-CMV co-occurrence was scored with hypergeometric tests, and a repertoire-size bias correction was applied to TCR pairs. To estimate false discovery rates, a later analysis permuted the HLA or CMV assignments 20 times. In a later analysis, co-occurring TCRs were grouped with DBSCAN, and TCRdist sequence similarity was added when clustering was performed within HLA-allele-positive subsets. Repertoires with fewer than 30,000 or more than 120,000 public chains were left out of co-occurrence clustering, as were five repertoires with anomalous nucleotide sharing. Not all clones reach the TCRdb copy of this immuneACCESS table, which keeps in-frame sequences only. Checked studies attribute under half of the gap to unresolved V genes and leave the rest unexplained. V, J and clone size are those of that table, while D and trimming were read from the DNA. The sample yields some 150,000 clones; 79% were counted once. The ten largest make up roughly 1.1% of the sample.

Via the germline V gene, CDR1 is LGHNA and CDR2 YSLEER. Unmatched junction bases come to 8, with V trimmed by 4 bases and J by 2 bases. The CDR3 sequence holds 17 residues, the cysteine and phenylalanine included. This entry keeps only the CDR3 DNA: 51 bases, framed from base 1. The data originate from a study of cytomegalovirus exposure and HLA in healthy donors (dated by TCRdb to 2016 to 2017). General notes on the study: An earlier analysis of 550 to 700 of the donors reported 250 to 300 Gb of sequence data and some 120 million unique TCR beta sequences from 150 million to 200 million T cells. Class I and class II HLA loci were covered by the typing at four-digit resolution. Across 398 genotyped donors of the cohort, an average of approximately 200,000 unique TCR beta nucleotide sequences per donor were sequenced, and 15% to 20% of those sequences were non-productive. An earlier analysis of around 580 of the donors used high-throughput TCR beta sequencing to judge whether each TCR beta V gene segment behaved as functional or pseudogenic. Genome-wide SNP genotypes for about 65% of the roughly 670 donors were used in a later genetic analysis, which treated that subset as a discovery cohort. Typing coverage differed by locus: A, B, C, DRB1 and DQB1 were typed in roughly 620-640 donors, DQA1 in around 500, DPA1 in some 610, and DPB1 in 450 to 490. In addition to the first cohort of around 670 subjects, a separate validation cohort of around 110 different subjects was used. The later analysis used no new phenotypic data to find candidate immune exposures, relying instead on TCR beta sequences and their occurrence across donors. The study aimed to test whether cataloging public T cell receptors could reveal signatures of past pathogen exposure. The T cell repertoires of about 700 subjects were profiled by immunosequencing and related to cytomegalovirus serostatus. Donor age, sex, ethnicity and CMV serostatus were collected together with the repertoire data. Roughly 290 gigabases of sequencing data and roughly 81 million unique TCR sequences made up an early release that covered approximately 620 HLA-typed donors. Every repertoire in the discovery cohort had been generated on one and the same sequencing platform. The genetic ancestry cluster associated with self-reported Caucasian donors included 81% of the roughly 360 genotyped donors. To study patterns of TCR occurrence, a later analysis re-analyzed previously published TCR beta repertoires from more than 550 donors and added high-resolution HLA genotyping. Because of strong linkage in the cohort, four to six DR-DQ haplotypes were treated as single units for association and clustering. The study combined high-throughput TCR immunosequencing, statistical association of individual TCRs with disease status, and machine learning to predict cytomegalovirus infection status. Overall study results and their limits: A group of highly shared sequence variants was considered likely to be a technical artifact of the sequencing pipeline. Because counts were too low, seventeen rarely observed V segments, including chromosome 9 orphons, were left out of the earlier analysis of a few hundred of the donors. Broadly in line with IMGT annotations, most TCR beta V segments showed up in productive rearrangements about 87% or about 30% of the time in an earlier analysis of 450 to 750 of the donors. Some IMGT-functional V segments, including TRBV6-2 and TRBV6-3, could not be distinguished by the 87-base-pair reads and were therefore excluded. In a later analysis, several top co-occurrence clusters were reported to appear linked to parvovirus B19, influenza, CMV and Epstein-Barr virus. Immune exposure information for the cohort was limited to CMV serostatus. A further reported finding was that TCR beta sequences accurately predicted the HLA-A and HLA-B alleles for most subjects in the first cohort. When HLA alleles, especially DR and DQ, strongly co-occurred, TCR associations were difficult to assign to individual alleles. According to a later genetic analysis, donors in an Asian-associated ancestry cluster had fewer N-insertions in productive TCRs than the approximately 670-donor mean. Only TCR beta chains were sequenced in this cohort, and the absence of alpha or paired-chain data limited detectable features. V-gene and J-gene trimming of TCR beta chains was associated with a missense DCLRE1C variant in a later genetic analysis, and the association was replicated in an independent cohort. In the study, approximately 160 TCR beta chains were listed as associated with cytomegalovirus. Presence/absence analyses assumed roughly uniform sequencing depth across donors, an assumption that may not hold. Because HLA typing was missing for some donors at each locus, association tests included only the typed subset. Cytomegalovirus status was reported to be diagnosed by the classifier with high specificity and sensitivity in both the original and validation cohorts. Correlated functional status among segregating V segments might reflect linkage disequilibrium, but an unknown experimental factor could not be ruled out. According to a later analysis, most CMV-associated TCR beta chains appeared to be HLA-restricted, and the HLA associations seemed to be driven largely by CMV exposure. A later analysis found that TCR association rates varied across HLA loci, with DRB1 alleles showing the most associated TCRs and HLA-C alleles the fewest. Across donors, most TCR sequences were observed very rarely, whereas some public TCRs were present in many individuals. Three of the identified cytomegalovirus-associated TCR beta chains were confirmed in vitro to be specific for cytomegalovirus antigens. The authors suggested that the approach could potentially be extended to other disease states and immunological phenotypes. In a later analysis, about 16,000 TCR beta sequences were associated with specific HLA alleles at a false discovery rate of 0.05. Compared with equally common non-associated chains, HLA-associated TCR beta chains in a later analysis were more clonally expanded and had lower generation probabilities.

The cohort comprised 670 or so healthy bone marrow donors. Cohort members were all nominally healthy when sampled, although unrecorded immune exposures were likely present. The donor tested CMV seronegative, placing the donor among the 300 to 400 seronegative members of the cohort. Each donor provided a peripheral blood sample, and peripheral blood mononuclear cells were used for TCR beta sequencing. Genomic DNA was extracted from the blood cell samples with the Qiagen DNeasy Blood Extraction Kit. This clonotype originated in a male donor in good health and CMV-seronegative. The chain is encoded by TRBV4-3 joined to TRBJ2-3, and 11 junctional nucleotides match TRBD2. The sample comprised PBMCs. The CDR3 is CASSPGLAGGLTDTQYF. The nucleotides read TGCGCCAGCAGCCCAGGGCTAGCGGGAGGACTCACAGATACGCAGTATTTT.